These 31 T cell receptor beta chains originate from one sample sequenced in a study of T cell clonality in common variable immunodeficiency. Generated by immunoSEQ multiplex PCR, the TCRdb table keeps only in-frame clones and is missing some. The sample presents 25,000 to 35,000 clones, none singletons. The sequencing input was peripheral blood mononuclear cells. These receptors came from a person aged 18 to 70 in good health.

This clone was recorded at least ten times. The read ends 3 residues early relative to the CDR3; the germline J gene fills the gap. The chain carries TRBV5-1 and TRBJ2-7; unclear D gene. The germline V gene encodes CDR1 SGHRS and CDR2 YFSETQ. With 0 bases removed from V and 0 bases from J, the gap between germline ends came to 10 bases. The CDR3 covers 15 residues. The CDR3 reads CASSLEAENSYEQYF. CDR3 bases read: TGCGCCAGCAGCTTGGAGGCGGAAAACTCCTACGAG.

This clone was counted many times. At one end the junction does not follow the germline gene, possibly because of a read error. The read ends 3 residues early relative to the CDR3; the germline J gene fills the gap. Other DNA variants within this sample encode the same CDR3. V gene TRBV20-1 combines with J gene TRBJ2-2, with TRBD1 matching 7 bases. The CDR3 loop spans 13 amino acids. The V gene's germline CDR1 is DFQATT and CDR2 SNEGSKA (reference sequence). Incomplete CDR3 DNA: TGCAGTGCTTCGGACAGGAATACCGGAGAG. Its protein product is CSASDRNTGE. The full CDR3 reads CSASDRNTGELFF.

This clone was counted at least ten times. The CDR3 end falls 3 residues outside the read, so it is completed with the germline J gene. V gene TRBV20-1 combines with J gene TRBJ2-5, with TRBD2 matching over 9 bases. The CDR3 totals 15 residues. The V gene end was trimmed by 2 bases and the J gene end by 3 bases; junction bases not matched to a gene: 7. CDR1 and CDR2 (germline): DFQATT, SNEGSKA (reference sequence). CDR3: CSARSGTSREETQYF. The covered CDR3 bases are TGCAGTGCTAGATCCGGGACTAGCAGAGAAGAGACC.

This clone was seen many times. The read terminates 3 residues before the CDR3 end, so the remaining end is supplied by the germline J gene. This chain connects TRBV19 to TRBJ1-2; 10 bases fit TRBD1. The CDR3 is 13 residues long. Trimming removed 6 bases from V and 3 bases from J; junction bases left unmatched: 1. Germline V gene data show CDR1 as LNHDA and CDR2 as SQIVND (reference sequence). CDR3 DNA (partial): TGTGCCAGTAGGACAGGGGGCGACTATGGC. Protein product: CASRTGGDYG. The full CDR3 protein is CASRTGGDYGYTF.

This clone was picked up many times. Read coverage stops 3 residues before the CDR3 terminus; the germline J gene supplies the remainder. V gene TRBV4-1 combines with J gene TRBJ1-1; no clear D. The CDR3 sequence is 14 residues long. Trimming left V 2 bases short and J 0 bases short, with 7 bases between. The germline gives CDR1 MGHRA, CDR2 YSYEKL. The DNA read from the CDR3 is TGCGCCAGCAGCCAATGGAGCGTGAACACTGAA. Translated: CASSQWSVNTE. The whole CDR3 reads CASSQWSVNTEAFF.

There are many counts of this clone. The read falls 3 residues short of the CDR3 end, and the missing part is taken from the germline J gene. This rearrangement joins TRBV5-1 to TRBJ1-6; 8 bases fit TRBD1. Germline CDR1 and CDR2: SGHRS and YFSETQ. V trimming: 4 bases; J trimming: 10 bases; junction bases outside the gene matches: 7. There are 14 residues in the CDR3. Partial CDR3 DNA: TGCGCCAGCAGCCAGACAGGGGCCGACTCACCC. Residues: CASSQTGADSP. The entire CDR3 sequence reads CASSQTGADSPLHF.

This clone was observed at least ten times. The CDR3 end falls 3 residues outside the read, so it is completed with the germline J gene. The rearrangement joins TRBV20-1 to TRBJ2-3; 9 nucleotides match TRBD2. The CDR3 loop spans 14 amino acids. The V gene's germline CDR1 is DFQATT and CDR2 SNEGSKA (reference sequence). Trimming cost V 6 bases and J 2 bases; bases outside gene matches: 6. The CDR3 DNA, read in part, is TGCAGTGCGCCTAGCGGGGCCTCCACAGATACG. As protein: CSAPSGASTDT. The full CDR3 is CSAPSGASTDTQYF.

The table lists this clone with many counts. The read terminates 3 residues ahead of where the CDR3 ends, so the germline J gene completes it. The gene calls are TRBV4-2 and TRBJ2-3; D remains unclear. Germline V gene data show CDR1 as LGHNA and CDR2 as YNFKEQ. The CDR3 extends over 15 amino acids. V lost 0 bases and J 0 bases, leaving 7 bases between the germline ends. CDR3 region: CASSQDFRSTDTQYF. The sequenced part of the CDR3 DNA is TGTGCCAGCAGCCAAGATTTCAGAAGCACAGATACG.

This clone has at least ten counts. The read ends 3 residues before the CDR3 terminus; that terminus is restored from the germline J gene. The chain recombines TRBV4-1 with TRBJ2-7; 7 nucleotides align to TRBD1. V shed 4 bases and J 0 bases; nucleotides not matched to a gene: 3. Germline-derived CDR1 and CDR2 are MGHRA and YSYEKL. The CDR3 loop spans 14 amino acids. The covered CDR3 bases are TGCGCCAGCAGCCTACGGACAGGCTCCTACGAG. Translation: CASSLRTGSYE. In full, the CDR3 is CASSLRTGSYEQYF.

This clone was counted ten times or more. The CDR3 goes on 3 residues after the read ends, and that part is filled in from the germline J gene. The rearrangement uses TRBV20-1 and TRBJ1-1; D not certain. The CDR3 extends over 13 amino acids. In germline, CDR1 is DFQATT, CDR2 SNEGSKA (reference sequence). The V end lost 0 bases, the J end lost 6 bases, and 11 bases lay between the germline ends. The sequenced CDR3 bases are TGCAGTGCTAGAGATCGGAGGGTTTCTGAA. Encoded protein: CSARDRRVSE. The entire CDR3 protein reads CSARDRRVSEAFF.

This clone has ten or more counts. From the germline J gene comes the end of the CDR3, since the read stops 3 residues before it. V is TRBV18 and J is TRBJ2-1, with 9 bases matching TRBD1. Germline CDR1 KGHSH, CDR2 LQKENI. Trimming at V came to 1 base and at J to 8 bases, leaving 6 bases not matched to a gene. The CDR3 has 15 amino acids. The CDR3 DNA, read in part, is TGTGCCAGCTCACCACTCGGGACAGGGACGTATGAG. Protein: CASSPLGTGTYE. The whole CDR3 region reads CASSPLGTGTYEQFF.

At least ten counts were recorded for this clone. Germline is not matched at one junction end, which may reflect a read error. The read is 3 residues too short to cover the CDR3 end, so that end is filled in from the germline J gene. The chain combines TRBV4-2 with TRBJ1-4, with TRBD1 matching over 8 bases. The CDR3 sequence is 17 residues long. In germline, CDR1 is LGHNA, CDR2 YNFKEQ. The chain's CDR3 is CASSQDSIRGRDEKLFF. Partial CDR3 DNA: TGCGCCAGCAGCCAAGATTCAATCAGGGGGCGGGATGAAAAA.

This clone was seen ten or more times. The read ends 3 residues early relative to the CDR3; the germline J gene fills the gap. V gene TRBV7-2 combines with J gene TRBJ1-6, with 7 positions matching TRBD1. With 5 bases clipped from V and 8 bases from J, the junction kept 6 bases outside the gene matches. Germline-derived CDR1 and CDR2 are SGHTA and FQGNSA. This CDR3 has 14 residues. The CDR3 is CASSRDSFYSPLHF. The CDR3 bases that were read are TGTGCCAGCAGCCGGGACAGTTTTTATTCACCC.

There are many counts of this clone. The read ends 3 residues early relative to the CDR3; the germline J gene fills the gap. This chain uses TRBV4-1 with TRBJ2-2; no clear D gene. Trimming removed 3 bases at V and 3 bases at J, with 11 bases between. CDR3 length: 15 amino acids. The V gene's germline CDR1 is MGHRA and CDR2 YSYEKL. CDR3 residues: CASSHAKGDTGELFF. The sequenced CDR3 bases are TGCGCCAGCAGCCACGCAAAGGGTGACACCGGGGAG.

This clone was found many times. The sequenced CDR3 bases are TGTGCCACCAGCACAAGAATAGGGGGCGGGGACATT. As protein: CATSTRIGGGDI. The complete CDR3 sequence is CATSTRIGGGDIQYF. V usage is TRBV15 and J usage is TRBJ2-4; D may be TRBD1 (7 bases). The missing CDR3 end, 3 residues past where the read stops, is filled in from the germline J gene. Per germline, CDR1 LNHNV and CDR2 YYDKDF (reference sequence). CDR3 length equals 15 residues. Trimming pared 4 bases from V and 8 bases from J, leaving 18 bases between.

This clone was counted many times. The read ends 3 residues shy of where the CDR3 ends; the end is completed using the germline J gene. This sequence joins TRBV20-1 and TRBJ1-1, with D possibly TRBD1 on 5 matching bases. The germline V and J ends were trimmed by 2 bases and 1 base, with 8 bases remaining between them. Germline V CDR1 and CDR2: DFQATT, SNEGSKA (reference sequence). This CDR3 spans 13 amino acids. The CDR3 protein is CSARRGSNTEAFF. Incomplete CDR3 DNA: TGCAGTGCTAGAAGGGGCTCGAACACTGAA.

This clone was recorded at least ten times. CDR3 amino acids: CSAIQAGSGLYGYTF. CDR3 bases read: TGCAGTGCTATTCAGGCGGGCTCAGGCCTCTATGGC. The chain is built from TRBV20-1 and TRBJ1-2; no definite D call. The CDR3 goes on 3 residues after the read ends, and that part is filled in from the germline J gene. V was trimmed by 4 bases and J by 4 bases, leaving 19 bases between them. Germline V CDR1 and CDR2: DFQATT, SNEGSKA (reference sequence). This CDR3 region has 15 residues.

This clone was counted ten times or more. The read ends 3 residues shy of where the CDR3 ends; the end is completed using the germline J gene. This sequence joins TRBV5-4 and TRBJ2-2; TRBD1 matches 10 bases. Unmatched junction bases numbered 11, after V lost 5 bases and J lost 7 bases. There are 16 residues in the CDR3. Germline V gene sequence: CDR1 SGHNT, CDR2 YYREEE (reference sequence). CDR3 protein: CASSTGQGEYVGELFF. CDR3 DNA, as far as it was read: TGTGCCAGCAGTACTGGACAGGGGGAGTATGTCGGGGAG.

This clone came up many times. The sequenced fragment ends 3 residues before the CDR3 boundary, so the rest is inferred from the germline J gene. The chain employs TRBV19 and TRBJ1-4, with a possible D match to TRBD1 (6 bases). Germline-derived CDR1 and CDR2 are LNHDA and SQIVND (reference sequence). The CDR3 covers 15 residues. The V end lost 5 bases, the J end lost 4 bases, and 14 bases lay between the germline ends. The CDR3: CASSPPGQNNEKLFF. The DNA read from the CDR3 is TGTGCCAGTAGTCCACCAGGACAGAATAATGAAAAA.

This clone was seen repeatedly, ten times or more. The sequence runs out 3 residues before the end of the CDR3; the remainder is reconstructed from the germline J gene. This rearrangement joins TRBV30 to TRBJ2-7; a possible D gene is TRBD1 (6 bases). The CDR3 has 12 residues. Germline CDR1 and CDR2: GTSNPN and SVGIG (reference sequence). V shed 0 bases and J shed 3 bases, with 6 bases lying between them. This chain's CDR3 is CAWSVQGYEQYF. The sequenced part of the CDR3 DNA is TGTGCCTGGAGTGTACAGGGCTACGAG.

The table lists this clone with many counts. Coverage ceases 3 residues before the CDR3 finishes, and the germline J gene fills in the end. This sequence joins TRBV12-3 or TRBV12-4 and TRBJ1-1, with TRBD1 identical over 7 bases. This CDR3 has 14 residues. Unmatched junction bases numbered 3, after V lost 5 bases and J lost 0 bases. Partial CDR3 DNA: TGTGCCAGCAGTCGACAGGGATTGAACACTGAA. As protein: CASSRQGLNTE. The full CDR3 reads CASSRQGLNTEAFF.

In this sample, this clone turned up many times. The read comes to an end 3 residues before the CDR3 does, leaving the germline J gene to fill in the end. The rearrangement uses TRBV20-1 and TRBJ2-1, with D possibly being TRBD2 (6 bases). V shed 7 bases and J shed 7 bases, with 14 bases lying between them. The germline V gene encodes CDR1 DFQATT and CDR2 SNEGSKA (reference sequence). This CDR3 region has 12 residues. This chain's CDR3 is CSVGGPWNEQFF. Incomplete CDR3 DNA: TGCAGTGTCGGGGGTCCGTGGAATGAG.

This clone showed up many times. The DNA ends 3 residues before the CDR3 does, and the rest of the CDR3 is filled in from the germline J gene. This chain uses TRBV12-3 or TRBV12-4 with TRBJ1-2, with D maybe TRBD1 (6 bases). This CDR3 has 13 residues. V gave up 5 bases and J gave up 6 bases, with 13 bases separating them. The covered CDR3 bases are TGTGCCAGCAGTGTACGGACAGACGATGGC. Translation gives CASSVRTDDG. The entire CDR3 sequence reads CASSVRTDDGYTF.

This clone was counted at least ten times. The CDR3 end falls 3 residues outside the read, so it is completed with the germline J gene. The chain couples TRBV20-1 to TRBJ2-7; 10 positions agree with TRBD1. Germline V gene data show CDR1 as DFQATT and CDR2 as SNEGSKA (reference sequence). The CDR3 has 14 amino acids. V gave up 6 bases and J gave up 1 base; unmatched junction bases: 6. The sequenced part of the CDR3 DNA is TGCAGTGCATCCCGGGACAGGGGTTCCTACGAG. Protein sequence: CSASRDRGSYE. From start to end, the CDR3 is CSASRDRGSYEQYF.

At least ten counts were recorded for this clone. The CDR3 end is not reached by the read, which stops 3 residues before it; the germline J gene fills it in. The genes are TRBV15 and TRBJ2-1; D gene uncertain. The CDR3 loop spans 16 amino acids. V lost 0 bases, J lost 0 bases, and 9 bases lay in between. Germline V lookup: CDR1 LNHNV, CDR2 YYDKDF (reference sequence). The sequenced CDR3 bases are TGTGCCACCAGCAGAGAGGGCAGTAGCTCCTACAATGAG. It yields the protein CATSREGSSSYNE. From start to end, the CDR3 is CATSREGSSSYNEQFF. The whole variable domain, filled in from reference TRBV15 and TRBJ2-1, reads DAMVIQNPRYQVTQFGKPVTLSCSQTLNHNVMYWYQQKSSQAPKLLFHYYDKDFNNEADTPDNFQSRRPNTSFCFLDIRSPGLGDTAMYLCATSREGSSSYNEQFFGPGTRLTVL.

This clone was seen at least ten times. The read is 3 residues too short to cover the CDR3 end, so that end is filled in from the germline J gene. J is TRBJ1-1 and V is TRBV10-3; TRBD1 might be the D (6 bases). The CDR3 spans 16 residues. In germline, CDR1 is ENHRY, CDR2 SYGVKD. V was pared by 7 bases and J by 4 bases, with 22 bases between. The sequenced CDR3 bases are TGTGCCATCACGTCCAGGGGTCGGTTAGGGGGCACTGAA. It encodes CAITSRGRLGGTE. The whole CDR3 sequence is CAITSRGRLGGTEAFF.

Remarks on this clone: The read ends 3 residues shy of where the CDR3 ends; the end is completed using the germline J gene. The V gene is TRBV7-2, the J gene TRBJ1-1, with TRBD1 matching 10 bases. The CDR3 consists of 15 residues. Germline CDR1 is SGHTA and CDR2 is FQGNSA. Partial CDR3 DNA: TGTGCCAGCAGGGAATGGACAGGGGGAAGGGACGAG. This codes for CASREWTGGRDE. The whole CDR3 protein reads CASREWTGGRDEAFF.

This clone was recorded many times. The CDR3 spells CASSRDWSSYEQYF. The sequenced CDR3 bases are TGTGCCAGTAGTCGGGACTGGTCCTCCTACGAG. The gene calls are TRBV19 and TRBJ2-7; possibly TRBD2 for D (6 bases). With the read ending 3 residues before the CDR3 end, the germline J gene is used to fill in that end. The CDR3 is made up of 14 amino acids. The V end lost 5 bases, the J end lost 0 bases, and 11 bases lay between the germline ends. CDR1 is LNHDA and CDR2 is SQIVND in the germline V gene (reference sequence).

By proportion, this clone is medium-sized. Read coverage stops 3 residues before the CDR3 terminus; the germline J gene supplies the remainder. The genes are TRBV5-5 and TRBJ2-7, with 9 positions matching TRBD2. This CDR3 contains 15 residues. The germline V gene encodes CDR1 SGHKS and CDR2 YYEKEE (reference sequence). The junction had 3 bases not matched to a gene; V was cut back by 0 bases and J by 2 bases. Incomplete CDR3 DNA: TGTGCCAGCAGCTTGGATAGCGGGAGTCCCTACGAG. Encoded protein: CASSLDSGSPYE. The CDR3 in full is CASSLDSGSPYEQYF.

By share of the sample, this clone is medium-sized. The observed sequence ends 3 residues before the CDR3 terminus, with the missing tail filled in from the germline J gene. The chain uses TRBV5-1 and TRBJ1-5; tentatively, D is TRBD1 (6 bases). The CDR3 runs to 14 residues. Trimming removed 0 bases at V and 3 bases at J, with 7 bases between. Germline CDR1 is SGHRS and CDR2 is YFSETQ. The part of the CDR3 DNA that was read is TGCGCCAGCAGCTTGGGGGACAACAATCAGCCC. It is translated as CASSLGDNNQP. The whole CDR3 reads CASSLGDNNQPQHF. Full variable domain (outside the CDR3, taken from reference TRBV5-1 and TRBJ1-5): KAGVTQTPRYLIKTRGQQVTLSCSPISGHRSVSWYQQTPGQGLQFLFEYFSETQRNKGNFPGRFSGRQFSNSRSEMNVSTLELGDSALYLCASSLGDNNQPQHFGDGTRLSIL.

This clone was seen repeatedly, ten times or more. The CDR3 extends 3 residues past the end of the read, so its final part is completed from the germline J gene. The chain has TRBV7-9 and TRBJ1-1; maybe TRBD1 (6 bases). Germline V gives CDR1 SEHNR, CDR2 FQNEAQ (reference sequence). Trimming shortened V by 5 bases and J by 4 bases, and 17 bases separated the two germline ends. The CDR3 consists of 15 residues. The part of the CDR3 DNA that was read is TGTGCCAGCAGCCTTAATTTAAGGGGGGGCACTGAA. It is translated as CASSLNLRGGTE. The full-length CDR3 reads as CASSLNLRGGTEAFF.